This T cell receptor (beta chain) was observed in a study of T-cell memory formation after mild COVID-19. TCRdb analysed the 5' RACE reads with MiXCR anew, one entry per CDR3 protein. The sample lists more than 100,000 distinct CDR3 sequences, roughly 6.2% occurring once. This clonotype was observed at least ten times. The antigen is not known. Between the trimmed V and J ends, which lost 5 bases and 8 bases, there was a span of 15 bases. This CDR3 contains 14 residues. Findings of the study overall: Pre-infection memory harbored some responding clones, suggesting cross-reactive memory joined.

The sample was PBMCs or a T cell subset sorted from them (not recorded which). The TCR sequence derives from an adult woman who had mild COVID-19 (a few samples of this study predate the infection). Cell type and time point are not known. The chain links TRBV12-3 or TRBV12-4 to TRBJ1-4; D is uncertain. CDR3 DNA: TGTGCCAGCAGTCGGATGGGAGGGTCGGAAAAACTGTTTTTT. It yields the protein CASSRMGGSEKLFF.